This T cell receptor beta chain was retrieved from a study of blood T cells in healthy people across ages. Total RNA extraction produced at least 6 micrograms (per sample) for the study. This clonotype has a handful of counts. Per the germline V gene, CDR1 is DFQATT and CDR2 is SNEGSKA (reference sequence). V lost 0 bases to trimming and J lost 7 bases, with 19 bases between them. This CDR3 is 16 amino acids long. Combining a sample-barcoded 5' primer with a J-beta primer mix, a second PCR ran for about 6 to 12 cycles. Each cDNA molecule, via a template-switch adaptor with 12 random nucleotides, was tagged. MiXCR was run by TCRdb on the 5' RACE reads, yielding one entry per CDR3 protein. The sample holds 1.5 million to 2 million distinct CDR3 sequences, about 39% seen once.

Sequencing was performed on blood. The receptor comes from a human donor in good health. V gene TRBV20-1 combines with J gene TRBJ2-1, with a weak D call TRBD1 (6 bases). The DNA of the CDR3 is TGCAGTGCTAGAGAACAGATCAGGGGTCAGTTAAATGAGCAGTTCTTC. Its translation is CSAREQIRGQLNEQFF.